A single TCR beta chain is shown here with its context. The data derive from a study of blood T cell repertoires in COVID-19. The wider study: Researchers got acute and convalescent COVID-19 samples from the United States, Italy and Spain. PBMCs, B-cell-depleted T cells, or T cells were the source of the cDNA or gDNA that made up the material.

Some clones are missing from TCRdb's copy, which holds only in-frame ones; the method was immunoSEQ multiplex PCR. The table has 130,000 to 150,000 clones, almost 90% seen once. The CDR3 has 14 amino acids. From germline, CDR1 is SGHRS and CDR2 YFSETQ. The ends lost 2 bases at V and 6 bases at J; junction bases unmatched: 3. This TCR was recovered from a human donor in a cohort sampled during active COVID-19. The chain has TRBV5-1 and TRBJ2-1, with 9 bases that match TRBD2. The specimen sequenced was peripheral blood. In nucleotides, the CDR3 is TGCGCCAGCAGCTTAGCGGGAGGTGGCAATGAGCAGTTCTTC. Amino acid sequence: CASSLAGGGNEQFF.